These 8 T cell receptor beta chains were sequenced from one sample in a study of CD8+CD57+ T cells in acquired aplastic anemia. Individuals selected for sequencing had exhibited CD8+CD57+ cell expansion on flow cytometry. Profiles of TCR beta VDJ and CDR3 were generated from a genomic DNA template. MiXCR was run by TCRdb on the reads, yielding one entry per CDR3 protein. The data hold approximately 250,000 distinct CDR3 sequences, with 65% to 90% observed a single time. The material sequenced was sorted CD4+, CD8+, or CD8+CD57+ T cells (not recorded which) from PBMCs. The receptors originated from a human donor with aplastic anemia.

On this clonotype: A read error may produce the germline difference seen at one junction end. The V gene is TRBV9, the J gene TRBJ1-1; no definite D call. The CDR3 contains 13 residues. Looked up from germline, CDR1 is SGDLS and CDR2 is YYNGEE. Written as DNA, the CDR3 is TGTGCCAGCAGCGCCGGGTCGGAGAGTCAGTATTTTTTT. Translating gives CASSAGSESQYFF.

The sample holds a few counts of this clonotype. This chain's CDR3 is CASSIASGRDYNEQFF. The CDR3 DNA sequence: TGTGCCAGTAGTATAGCTAGCGGGAGAGACTACAATGAGCAGTTCTTC. V is TRBV19 and J is TRBJ2-1; TRBD2 agrees at 10 bases. The germline gives CDR1 LNHDA, CDR2 SQIVND (reference sequence). Unmatched junction bases numbered 3, after V lost 1 base and J lost 3 bases. The CDR3 sequence is 16 residues long.

The table lists this clonotype with a few counts. The chain has TRBV20-1 and TRBJ2-5, with no clear D. Germline V lookup: CDR1 DFQATT, CDR2 SNEGSKA (reference sequence). The CDR3 is made up of 12 amino acids. The V gene lost 0 bases and the J gene lost 4 bases, with 6 bases spanning the gap. The CDR3 DNA sequence: TGCAGTGCTAGAGATATTGGAGAGACCCAGTACTTC. Protein sequence: CSARDIGETQYF.

This clonotype was observed a few times. The chain recombines TRBV7-9 with TRBJ2-5; D ambiguous. The germline CDR1 and CDR2 sequences are SEHNR and FQNEAQ (reference sequence). CDR3 length: 10 residues. Trimming stripped 1 base from V and 6 bases from J, with 0 bases between. The CDR3: CASSLETQYF. CDR3 bases: TGTGCCAGCAGCTTAGAGACCCAGTACTTC. Variable domain in full (rest from reference TRBV7-9 and TRBJ2-5): DTGVSQNPRHKITKRGQNVTFRCDPISEHNRLYWYRQTLGQGPEFLTYFQNEAQLEKSRLLSDRFSAERPKGSFSTLEIQRTEQGDSAMYLCASSLETQYFGPGTRLLVL.

This chain links TRBV7-9 with TRBJ2-7; 9 bases fit TRBD2. The J segment lost 9 bases and the V segment lost 11 bases, leaving 11 bases of the junction unmatched. CDR3 length: 12 amino acids. Looked up from germline, CDR1 is SEHNR and CDR2 is FQNEAQ (reference sequence). The chain's CDR3 is CARAGGGDAQYF. The CDR3 bases are TGTGCCCGAGCGGGGGGAGGCGACGCGCAGTACTTC.

About this clonotype: The junction departs from germline at one end; a sequencing error may be responsible. CDR3 loop: CASSLAYQSPLPLHF. Written as DNA, the CDR3 is TGTGCCAGCAGCTTGGCTTATCAGTCGCCCCTCCCCCTTCACTTT. The gene calls are TRBV7-9 and TRBJ1-6; D is uncertain. This CDR3 region has 15 residues. CDR1 and CDR2 (germline): SEHNR, FQNEAQ (reference sequence).

The V gene is TRBV9, the J gene TRBJ2-5; D is possibly TRBD2 (5 bases). The J call is in doubt because the DNA end fits TRBJ2-1 better. This CDR3 spans 14 amino acids. The germline gives CDR1 SGDLS, CDR2 YYNGEE. The CDR3 loop is CASSGVTGNTTQFF. Here the CDR3 DNA reads TGTGCCAGCAGCGGAGTCACGGGGAACACCACCCAGTTCTTC.

The chain couples TRBV7-9 to TRBJ1-1; TRBD1 matches 7 bases. In germline, CDR1 is SEHNR, CDR2 FQNEAQ (reference sequence). Trimming at V came to 0 bases and at J to 4 bases, leaving 5 bases not matched to a gene. The CDR3 consists of 15 residues. The DNA for the CDR3 is TGTGCCAGCAGCTTAGCCATGACAGGGATCACTGAAGCTTTCTTT. Its translation: CASSLAMTGITEAFF.